Presented here are 21 T cell receptor beta chains from one specimen sequenced in a study of identical twins. TCRdb fed the 5' RACE reads into MiXCR, producing one record per CDR3 protein. Of fewer than 900,000 distinct CDR3 sequences listed, 21% are singletons. These data were also reused for a study on T cells expressing NK-cell markers.

The sequenced material came from PBMCs. Receptor source: a woman younger than 35 in good health.

The V call is TRBV5-6, the J call TRBJ2-1, with D unclear. Germline V CDR1 and CDR2: SGHDT, YYEEEE. Trimming stripped 4 bases from V and 5 bases from J, with 13 bases between. The CDR3 is made up of 14 amino acids. For the CDR3, the DNA is TGTGCCAGCAGCCTGCATCTACTAAACAATGAGCAGTTCTTC. Protein: CASSLHLLNNEQFF.

The CDR3 coding sequence is TGCGCCAGCAGCCAACAAGCAGACACTGAAGCTTTCTTT. This translates into CASSQQADTEAFF. The gene calls are TRBV5-1 and TRBJ1-1; D call uncertain. The germline V gene encodes CDR1 SGHRS and CDR2 YFSETQ. The CDR3 has 13 residues. Trimming took off 4 bases at V and 3 bases at J, with 10 bases between the two ends.

This sequence joins TRBV20-1 and TRBJ2-6; no clear D. The CDR3 length is 14 residues. Germline CDR1 and CDR2: DFQATT and SNEGSKA (reference sequence). Between the trimmed V and J ends, which lost 5 bases and 0 bases, there was a span of 8 bases. CDR3 DNA: TGCAGTGCTGCCCTATTCTCTGGGGCCAACGTCCTGACTTTC. Translation: CSAALFSGANVLTF.

Only a few counts were recorded for this clonotype. The chain carries TRBV12-3 or TRBV12-4 and TRBJ2-7; the match to TRBD1 covers 8 bases. V lost 7 bases to trimming and J lost 5 bases; unmatched junction nucleotides: 10. This CDR3 has 14 residues. In DNA, the CDR3 is TGTGCCAGCAAGGTGGGACAGGTCACCCACGAGCAGTACTTC. Its protein product is CASKVGQVTHEQYF.

This clonotype was seen a few times. The rearrangement joins TRBV9 to TRBJ2-7; D may match TRBD1 or TRBD2 (6 bases each). With 4 bases removed from V and 1 base from J, the gap between germline ends came to 15 bases. Germline V lookup: CDR1 SGDLS, CDR2 YYNGEE. The CDR3 is made up of 15 amino acids. Here the CDR3 reads CASSPWRDISYEQYF. Here the CDR3 DNA reads TGTGCCAGCAGCCCCTGGCGGGACATATCCTACGAGCAGTACTTC.

This clonotype was counted a few times. The CDR3 region has the DNA TGTGCCAGCAGACCGGACACAATCTATGGCTACACCTTC. This sequence encodes CASRPDTIYGYTF. The chain employs TRBV5-6 and TRBJ1-2, with D possibly matching TRBD1 (5 bases). There are 13 residues in the CDR3. V lost 5 bases and J lost 4, with 12 bases in between. Germline-derived CDR1 and CDR2 are SGHDT and YYEEEE. The variable domain in full, completed from reference TRBV5-6 and TRBJ1-2, reads DAGVTQSPTHLIKTRGQQVTLRCSPKSGHDTVSWYQQALGQGPQFIFQYYEEEERQRGNFPDRFSGHQFPNYSSELNVNALLLGDSALYLCASRPDTIYGYTFGSGTRLTVV.

The V and J genes are TRBV29-1 and TRBJ2-7, with TRBD2 matching over 9 bases. CDR1 and CDR2 from the germline V gene are SQVTM and ANQGSEA. V shed 1 base and J 3 bases; nucleotides not matched to a gene: 19. The CDR3 has 19 residues. The CDR3 bases are TGCAGCGTTGAAGCTCCCCTCGGGCCTCTAGCGGGACCCCACTACGAGCAGTACTTC. This sequence encodes CSVEAPLGPLAGPHYEQYF.

The chain combines TRBV27 with TRBJ2-7; 7 nucleotides align to TRBD2. Unmatched junction bases numbered 7, after V lost 2 bases and J lost 3 bases. The CDR3 spans 15 residues. CDR1 MNHEY and CDR2 SMNVEV come from the germline V gene (reference sequence). The CDR3 region is CASSLVAGVNYEQYF. The DNA of the CDR3 is TGTGCCAGCAGTTTAGTCGCGGGGGTTAACTACGAGCAGTACTTC.

This clonotype was picked up a small number of times. The chain joins TRBV19 to TRBJ1-1, with no clear D. The CDR3 is 14 amino acids. Germline values: CDR1 LNHDA, CDR2 SQIVND (reference sequence). Trimming removed 5 bases at V and 6 bases at J, with 16 bases between. Written as DNA, the CDR3 is TGTGCCAGTAGTCTAGGAGGGAAAGGCTCTGAAGCTTTCTTT. Translation gives CASSLGGKGSEAFF.

The table lists this clonotype with a count of one. This chain connects TRBV25-1 to TRBJ2-7; 7 bases line up with TRBD1. CDR3 size: 15 residues. Unmatched junction bases numbered 8, after V lost 1 base and J lost 5 bases. CDR1 MGHDK and CDR2 SYGVNS come from the germline V gene. Here the CDR3 DNA reads TGTGCCAGCAGTGAATTCTCAATTGACAGGGACGAGCAGTACTTC. It translates to CASSEFSIDRDEQYF.

The chain is built from TRBV6-1 and TRBJ2-3, with D maybe TRBD2 (5 bases). The V end was cut by 9 bases, the J end by 1 base, with 11 bases between. CDR1 MNHNS and CDR2 SASEGT come from the germline V gene. CDR3 size: 13 residues. The CDR3 spells CAREDAGTDTQYF. CDR3 bases: TGTGCCAGGGAGGATGCCGGCACAGATACGCAGTATTTT.

This clonotype has a handful of counts. The rearrangement links TRBV20-1 to TRBJ2-3; 9 positions match TRBD2. V trimming: 1 base; J trimming: 4 bases; junction bases outside the gene matches: 6. Germline assignment: CDR1 DFQATT and CDR2 SNEGSKA (reference sequence). The CDR3 consists of 15 residues. The CDR3 DNA follows: TGCAGTGCTAGAGGTAGCGGGAGTGGCGCAGATACGCAGTATTTT. It codes for CSARGSGSGADTQYF.

This chain connects TRBV20-1 to TRBJ2-1; unclear D gene. This CDR3 has 13 amino acids. V lost 6 bases to trimming and J lost 1 base, with 10 bases between them. Germline CDR1 reads DFQATT; CDR2 reads SNEGSKA (reference sequence). The CDR3 region has the DNA TGCAGTGCCCGACATAGATCCTACAATGAGCAGTTCTTC. This gives the protein CSARHRSYNEQFF.

The table lists this clonotype with a few counts. The chain has TRBV4-3 and TRBJ2-1, with a possible D match to TRBD2 (6 bases). The CDR3 totals 16 residues. Trimming took 4 bases from V and 0 from J, leaving 13 bases between them. Germline V gives CDR1 LGHNA, CDR2 YSLEER. DNA of the CDR3: TGCGCCAGCAGCCCATCTAGCGCGAGCTCCTACAATGAGCAGTTCTTC. As protein: CASSPSSASSYNEQFF.

This chain connects TRBV29-1 to TRBJ2-7; tentatively, D is TRBD2 (6 bases). Germline V gene data show CDR1 as SQVTM and CDR2 as ANQGSEA. This CDR3 region has 12 residues. Trimming cost V 4 bases and J 3 bases, with 10 bases left between them. The CDR3 sequence is CSVVSGGYEQYF. The CDR3 coding sequence is TGCAGCGTTGTCTCCGGGGGCTACGAGCAGTACTTC.

This sequence joins TRBV20-1 and TRBJ2-3, with TRBD2 identical over 9 bases. This CDR3 region has 13 residues. With V trimmed by 6 bases and J by 2 bases, 3 bases remained unmatched. Germline CDR1 and CDR2: DFQATT and SNEGSKA (reference sequence). CDR3 coding DNA: TGCAGTGCCATAGCGGGGGACACAGATACGCAGTATTTT. Amino acids: CSAIAGDTDTQYF.

This clonotype was seen many times. The rearrangement joins TRBV7-3 to TRBJ1-2; maybe TRBD1 (5 bases). Trimming removed 2 bases at V and 7 bases at J, with 11 bases between. There are 13 residues in the CDR3. In germline, CDR1 is SGHTA, CDR2 FQGTGA. CDR3: CASSLGGKGGYTF. Written as DNA, the CDR3 is TGTGCCAGCAGCTTAGGGGGGAAAGGTGGCTACACCTTC.

The chain recombines TRBV12-3 or TRBV12-4 with TRBJ2-1, with 8 bases that match TRBD1. The V and J ends lost 3 bases and 0 bases, in that order; junction bases with no gene match: 7. There are 17 residues in the CDR3. This CDR3 reads CASSFDRGRTSYNEQFF. CDR3 in DNA: TGTGCCAGCAGTTTCGACAGGGGTCGGACCTCCTACAATGAGCAGTTCTTC.

There are a few counts of this clonotype. The chain is built from TRBV12-3 or TRBV12-4 and TRBJ2-1; TRBD2 aligns across 15 bases. CDR3 length: 16 amino acids. After removal of 7 bases from V and 4 bases from J, the junction contained 5 bases not matched to a gene. The CDR3 sequence is CASTWGTSGGYNEQFF. Here the CDR3 DNA reads TGTGCCAGCACCTGGGGGACTAGCGGGGGGTACAATGAGCAGTTCTTC.

This clonotype was observed many times. The rearrangement joins TRBV6-5 to TRBJ2-3; 7 bases fit TRBD2. CDR3 size: 16 residues. The germline gives CDR1 MNHEY, CDR2 SVGAGI. The V and J ends lost 3 bases and 0 bases, in that order; junction bases with no gene match: 6. This chain's CDR3 is CASSYESSGSTDTQYF. The CDR3 coding sequence is TGTGCCAGCAGTTATGAGTCTAGCGGTAGCACAGATACGCAGTATTTT.

The sample holds a few counts of this clonotype. The chain uses TRBV5-1 and TRBJ2-4, with D possibly being TRBD1 (6 bases). From germline, CDR1 is SGHRS and CDR2 YFSETQ. This CDR3 is built from 15 residues. V lost 3 bases and J lost 2, with 12 bases in between. In DNA, the CDR3 is TGCGCCAGCAGCTACCTCACAGGGTCCAAAAACATTCAGTACTTC. Translating it yields CASSYLTGSKNIQYF.